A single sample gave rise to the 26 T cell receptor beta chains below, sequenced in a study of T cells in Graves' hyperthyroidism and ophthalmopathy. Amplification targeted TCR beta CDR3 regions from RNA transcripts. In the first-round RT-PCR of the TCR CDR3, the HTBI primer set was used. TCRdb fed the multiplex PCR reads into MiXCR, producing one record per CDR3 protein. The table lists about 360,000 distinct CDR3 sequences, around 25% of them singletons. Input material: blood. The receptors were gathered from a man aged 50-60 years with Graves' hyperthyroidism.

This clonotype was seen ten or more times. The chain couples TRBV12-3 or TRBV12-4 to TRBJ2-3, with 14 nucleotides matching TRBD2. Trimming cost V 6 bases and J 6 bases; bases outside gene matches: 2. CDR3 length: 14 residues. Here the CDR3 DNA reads TGTGCCAGCAGCTGGACTAGCGGGAGGGATACGCAGTATTTT. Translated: CASSWTSGRDTQYF.

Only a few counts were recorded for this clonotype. The CDR3 DNA reads TGTGCCAGTAGTATAGGGACGCCTAGCTACAATGAGCAGTTCTTC. Protein sequence: CASSIGTPSYNEQFF. The chain recombines TRBV19 with TRBJ2-1; no firm D call. Germline CDR1 LNHDA, CDR2 SQIVND (reference sequence). V was clipped by 1 base and J by 3 bases, with 10 bases between them. This CDR3 region has 15 residues.

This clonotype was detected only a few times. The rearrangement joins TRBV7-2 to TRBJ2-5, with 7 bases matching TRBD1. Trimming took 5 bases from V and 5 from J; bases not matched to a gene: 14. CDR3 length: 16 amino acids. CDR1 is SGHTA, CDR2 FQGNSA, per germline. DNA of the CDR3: TGTGCCAGCAGCCAACGCGAACTACAGGGGACGGAGACCCAGTACTTC. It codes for CASSQRELQGTETQYF. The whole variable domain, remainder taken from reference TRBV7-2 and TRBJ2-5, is GAGVSQSPSNKVTEKGKDVELRCDPISGHTALYWYRQSLGQGLEFLIYFQGNSAPDKSGLPSDRFSAERTGGSVSTLTIQRTQQEDSAVYLCASSQRELQGTETQYFGPGTRLLVL.

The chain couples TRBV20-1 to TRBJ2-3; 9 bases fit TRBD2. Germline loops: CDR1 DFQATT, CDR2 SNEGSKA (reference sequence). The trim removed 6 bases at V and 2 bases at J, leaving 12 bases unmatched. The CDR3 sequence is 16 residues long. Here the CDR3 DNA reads TGCAGTGCACACTCAGGGCTAGCGGGACACACAGATACGCAGTATTTT. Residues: CSAHSGLAGHTDTQYF.

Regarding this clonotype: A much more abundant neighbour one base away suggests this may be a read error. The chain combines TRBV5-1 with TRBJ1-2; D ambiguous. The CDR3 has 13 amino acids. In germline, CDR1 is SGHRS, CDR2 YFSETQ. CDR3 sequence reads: CASSLKGDYGHTF. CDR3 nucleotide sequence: TGCGCCAGCAGCTTGAAGGGAGACTATGGCCACACCTTC.

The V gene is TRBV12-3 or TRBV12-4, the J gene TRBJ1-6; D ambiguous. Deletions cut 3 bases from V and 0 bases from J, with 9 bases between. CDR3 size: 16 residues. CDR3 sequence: CASSFVETSYNSPLHF. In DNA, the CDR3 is TGTGCCAGCAGTTTTGTGGAGACCTCCTATAATTCACCCCTCCACTTT.

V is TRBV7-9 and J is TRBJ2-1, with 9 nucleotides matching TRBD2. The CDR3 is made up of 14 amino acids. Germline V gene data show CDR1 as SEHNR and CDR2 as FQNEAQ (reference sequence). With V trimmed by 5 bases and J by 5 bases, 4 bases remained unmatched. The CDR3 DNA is TGTGCCAGCAGCCCTAGCGGGGAGCACAATGAGCAGTTCTTC. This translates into CASSPSGEHNEQFF.

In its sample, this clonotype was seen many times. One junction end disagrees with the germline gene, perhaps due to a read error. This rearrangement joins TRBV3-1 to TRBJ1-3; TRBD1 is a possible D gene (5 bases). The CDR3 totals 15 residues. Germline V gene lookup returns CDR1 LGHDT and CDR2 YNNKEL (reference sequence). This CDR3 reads CASSQDGGPGNTIYF. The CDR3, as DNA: TGTGCCAGCAGTCAAGATGGGGGACCTGGAAACACCATATATTTT.

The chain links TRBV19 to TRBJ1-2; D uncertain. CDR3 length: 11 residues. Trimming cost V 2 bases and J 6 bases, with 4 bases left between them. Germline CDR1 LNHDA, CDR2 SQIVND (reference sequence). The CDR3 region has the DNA TGTGCCAGTAGTATAAATCATGGCTACACCTTC. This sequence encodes CASSINHGYTF.

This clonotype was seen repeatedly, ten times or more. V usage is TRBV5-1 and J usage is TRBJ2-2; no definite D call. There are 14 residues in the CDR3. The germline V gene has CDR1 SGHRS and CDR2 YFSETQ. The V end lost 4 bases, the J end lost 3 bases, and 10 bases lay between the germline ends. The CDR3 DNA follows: TGCGCCAGCAGCCCCGGACCAGACACCGGGGAGCTGTTTTTT. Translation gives CASSPGPDTGELFF.

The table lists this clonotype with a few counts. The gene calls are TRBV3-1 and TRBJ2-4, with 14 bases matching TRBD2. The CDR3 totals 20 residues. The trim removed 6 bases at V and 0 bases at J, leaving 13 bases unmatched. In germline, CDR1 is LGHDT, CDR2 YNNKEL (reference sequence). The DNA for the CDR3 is TGTGCCAGCAGTCCTACCGGGACTAGCGGGGGTTTTTTAGCCAAAAACATTCAGTACTTC. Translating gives CASSPTGTSGGFLAKNIQYF.

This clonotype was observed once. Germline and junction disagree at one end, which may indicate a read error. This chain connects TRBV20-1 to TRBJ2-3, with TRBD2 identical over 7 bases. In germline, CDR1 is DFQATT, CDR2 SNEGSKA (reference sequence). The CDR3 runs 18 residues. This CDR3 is CSTRGKGLPVPLTDTQYF. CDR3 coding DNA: TGCAGTACTAGAGGGAAGGGACTACCAGTCCCGCTCACAGATACGCAGTATTTT.

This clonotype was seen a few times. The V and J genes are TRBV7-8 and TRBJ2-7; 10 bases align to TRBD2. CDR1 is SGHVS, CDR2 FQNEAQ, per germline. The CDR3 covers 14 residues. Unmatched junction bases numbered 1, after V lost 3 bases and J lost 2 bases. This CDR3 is CASSFSGRPYEQYF. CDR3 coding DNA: TGTGCCAGCAGCTTTAGCGGGAGGCCCTACGAGCAGTACTTC.

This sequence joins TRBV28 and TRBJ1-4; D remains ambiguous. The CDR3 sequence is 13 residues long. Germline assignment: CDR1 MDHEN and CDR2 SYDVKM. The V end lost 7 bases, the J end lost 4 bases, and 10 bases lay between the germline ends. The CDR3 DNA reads TGTGCCAGCATCGGAGTGAATAATGAAAAACTGTTTTTT. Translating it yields CASIGVNNEKLFF.

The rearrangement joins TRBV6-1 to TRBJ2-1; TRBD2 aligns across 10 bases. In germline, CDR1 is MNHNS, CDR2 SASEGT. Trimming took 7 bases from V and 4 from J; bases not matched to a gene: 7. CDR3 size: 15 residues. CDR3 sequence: CASNTLAGVYNEQFF. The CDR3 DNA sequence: TGTGCCAGCAACACGCTAGCGGGAGTGTACAATGAGCAGTTCTTC.

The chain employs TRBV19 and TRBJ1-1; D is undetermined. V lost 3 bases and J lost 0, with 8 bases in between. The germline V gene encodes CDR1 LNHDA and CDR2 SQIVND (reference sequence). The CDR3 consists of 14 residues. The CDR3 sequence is CASSIEGVNTEAFF. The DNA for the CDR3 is TGTGCCAGTAGTATCGAGGGTGTGAACACTGAAGCTTTCTTT. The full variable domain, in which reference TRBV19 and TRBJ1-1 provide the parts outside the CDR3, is DGGITQSPKYLFRKEGQNVTLSCEQNLNHDAMYWYRQDPGQGLRLIYYSQIVNDFQKGDIAEGYSVSREKKESFPLTVTSAQKNPTAFYLCASSIEGVNTEAFFGQGTRLTVV.

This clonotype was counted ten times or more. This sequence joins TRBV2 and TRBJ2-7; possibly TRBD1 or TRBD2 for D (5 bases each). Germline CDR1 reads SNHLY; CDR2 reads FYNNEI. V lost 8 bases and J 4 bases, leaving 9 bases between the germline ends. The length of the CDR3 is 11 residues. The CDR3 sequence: CASGREYEQYF. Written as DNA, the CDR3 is TGTGCCAGCGGCAGGGAGTACGAGCAGTACTTC.

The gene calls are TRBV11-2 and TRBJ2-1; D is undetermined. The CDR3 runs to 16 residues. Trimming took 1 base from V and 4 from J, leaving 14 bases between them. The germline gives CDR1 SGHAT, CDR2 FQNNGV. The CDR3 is CASSLVGGSEYNEQFF. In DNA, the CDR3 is TGTGCCAGCAGCTTAGTCGGCGGATCGGAGTACAATGAGCAGTTCTTC.

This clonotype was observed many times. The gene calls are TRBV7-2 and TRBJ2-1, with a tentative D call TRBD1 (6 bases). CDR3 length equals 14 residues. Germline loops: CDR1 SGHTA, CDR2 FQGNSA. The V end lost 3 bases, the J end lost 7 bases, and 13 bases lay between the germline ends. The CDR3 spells CASSLTPQGNEQFF. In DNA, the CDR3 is TGTGCCAGCAGCTTGACTCCCCAGGGGAATGAGCAGTTCTTC.

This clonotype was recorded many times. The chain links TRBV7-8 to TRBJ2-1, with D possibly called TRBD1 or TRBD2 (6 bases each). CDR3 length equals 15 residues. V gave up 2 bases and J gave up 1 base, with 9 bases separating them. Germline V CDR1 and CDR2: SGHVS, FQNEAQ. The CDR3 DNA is TGTGCCAGCAGCTTATCGGGGGCGTCCTACAATGAGCAGTTCTTC. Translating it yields CASSLSGASYNEQFF.

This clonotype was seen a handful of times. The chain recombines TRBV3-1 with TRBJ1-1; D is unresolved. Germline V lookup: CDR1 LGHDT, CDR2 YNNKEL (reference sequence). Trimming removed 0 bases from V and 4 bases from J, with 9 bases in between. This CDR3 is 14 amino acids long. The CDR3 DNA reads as TGTGCCAGCAGCCAAGATGGGAAGCCCACTGAAGCTTTCTTT. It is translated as CASSQDGKPTEAFF.

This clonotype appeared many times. CDR3 residues: CASSGMGHVETQYF. CDR3 DNA sequence: TGTGCCAGCAGTGGAATGGGACACGTAGAGACCCAGTACTTC. The chain links TRBV2 to TRBJ2-5; D possibly corresponds to TRBD1 (6 bases). Trimming cost V 4 bases and J 4 bases, with 13 bases left between them. The germline V gene has CDR1 SNHLY and CDR2 FYNNEI. The CDR3 sequence is 14 residues long. The full variable domain, rest sourced from reference TRBV2 and TRBJ2-5, is EPEVTQTPSHQVTQMGQEVILRCVPISNHLYFYWYRQILGQKVEFLVSFYNNEISEKSEIFDDQFSVERPDGSNFTLKIRSTKLEDSAMYFCASSGMGHVETQYFGPGTRLLVL.

CDR3 nucleotides: TGTGCCAGCAGTTACTCCCCAGGGTGGACGAGCACAGATACGCAGTATTTT. Translation gives CASSYSPGWTSTDTQYF. The rearrangement links TRBV6-6 to TRBJ2-3, with TRBD1 as a possible D gene (5 bases). The CDR3 has 17 amino acids. V lost 0 bases and J lost 0, with 13 bases in between. Germline assignment: CDR1 MNHNY and CDR2 SVGAGI (reference sequence).

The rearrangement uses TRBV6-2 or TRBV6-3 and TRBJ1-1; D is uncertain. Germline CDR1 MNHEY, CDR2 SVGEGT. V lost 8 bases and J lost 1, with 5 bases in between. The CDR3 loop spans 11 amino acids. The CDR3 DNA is TGTGCCAGCGAGAAGAACACTGAAGCTTTCTTT. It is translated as CASEKNTEAFF.

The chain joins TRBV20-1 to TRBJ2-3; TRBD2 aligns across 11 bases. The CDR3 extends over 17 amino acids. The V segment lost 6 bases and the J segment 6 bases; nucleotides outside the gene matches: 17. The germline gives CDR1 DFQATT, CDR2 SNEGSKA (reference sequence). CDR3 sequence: CSANPGLAGGRSDTQYF. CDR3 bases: TGCAGTGCGAACCCCGGACTAGCGGGTGGGCGGTCGGATACGCAGTATTTT.

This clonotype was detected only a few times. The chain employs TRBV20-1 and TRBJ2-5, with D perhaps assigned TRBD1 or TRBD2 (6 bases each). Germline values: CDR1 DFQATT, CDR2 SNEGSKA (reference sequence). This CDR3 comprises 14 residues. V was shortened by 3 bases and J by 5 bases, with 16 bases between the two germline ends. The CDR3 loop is CSARGAGSGETQYF. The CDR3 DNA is TGCAGTGCTAGGGGGGCGGGGTCCGGGGAGACCCAGTACTTC.